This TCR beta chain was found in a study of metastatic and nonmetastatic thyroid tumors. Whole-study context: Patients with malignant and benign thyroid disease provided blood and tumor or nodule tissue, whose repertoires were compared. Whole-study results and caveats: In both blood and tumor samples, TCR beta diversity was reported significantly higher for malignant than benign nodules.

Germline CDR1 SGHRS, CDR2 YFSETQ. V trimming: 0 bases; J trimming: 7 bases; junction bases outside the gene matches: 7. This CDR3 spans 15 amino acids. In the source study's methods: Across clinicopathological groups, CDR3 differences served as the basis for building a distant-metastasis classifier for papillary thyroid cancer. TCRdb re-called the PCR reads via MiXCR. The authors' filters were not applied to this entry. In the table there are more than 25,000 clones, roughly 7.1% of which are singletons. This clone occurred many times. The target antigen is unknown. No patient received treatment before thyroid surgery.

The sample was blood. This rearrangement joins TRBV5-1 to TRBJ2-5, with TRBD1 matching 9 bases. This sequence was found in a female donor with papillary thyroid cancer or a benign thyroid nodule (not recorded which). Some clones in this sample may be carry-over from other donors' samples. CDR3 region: CASSLDHGGQGTQYF. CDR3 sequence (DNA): TGCGCCAGCAGCTTGGATCACGGGGGACAGGGGACCCAGTACTTC.